These 26 T cell receptor beta chains were sequenced from one sample in a study of Graves' ophthalmopathy and Graves' hyperthyroidism. Amplified TCR beta CDR3 regions were obtained using RNA transcripts as template. HTBI-primed first-round RT-PCR preceded second-round multiplex PCR. MiXCR was run by TCRdb on the multiplex PCR reads, yielding one entry per CDR3 protein. This table has 350,000 or so distinct CDR3 sequences, roughly 15% appearing once. Source material: peripheral blood. These receptors were collected from an adult man with Graves' ophthalmopathy.

This clonotype showed up many times. V and J are TRBV20-1 and TRBJ1-5, with no clear D. The CDR3 is 16 residues long. V was shortened by 0 bases and J by 7 bases, with 19 bases between the two germline ends. Germline V gene data show CDR1 as DFQATT and CDR2 as SNEGSKA (reference sequence). Written as DNA, the CDR3 is TGCAGTGCTAGAGATCCCGCGGCAGCCGGGAGGCAGCCCCAGCATTTT. Residues: CSARDPAAAGRQPQHF.

This clonotype was found many times. This chain connects TRBV7-2 to TRBJ1-5, with TRBD1 matching 7 bases. With 2 bases clipped from V and 4 bases from J, the junction kept 2 bases outside the gene matches. The CDR3 runs 14 residues. Per germline, CDR1 SGHTA and CDR2 FQGNSA. The CDR3 region has the DNA TGTGCCAGCAGCTTACGGGACAGAAATCAGCCCCAGCATTTT. Its translation is CASSLRDRNQPQHF.

The table lists this clonotype with many counts. The chain joins TRBV6-1 to TRBJ1-5, with 10 bases fitting TRBD1. Germline values: CDR1 MNHNS, CDR2 SASEGT. The CDR3 is made up of 16 amino acids. The J segment lost 4 bases and the V segment lost 2 bases, leaving 5 bases of the junction unmatched. The CDR3 protein is CASSESGQGWNQPQHF. CDR3 DNA: TGTGCCAGCAGTGAATCGGGACAGGGGTGGAATCAGCCCCAGCATTTT.

This clonotype appeared many times. The V and J genes are TRBV19 and TRBJ2-7; 7 bases map to TRBD1. From germline, CDR1 is LNHDA and CDR2 SQIVND (reference sequence). Losses at the gene ends were 5 bases for V and 5 bases for J; bases not matched to a gene: 6. The CDR3 consists of 13 residues. The CDR3 DNA sequence: TGTGCCAGTAGTCGCGCAGGGGGAAACGAGCAGTACTTC. It yields the protein CASSRAGGNEQYF. The complete variable domain, with remaining parts taken from reference TRBV19 and TRBJ2-7, reads DGGITQSPKYLFRKEGQNVTLSCEQNLNHDAMYWYRQDPGQGLRLIYYSQIVNDFQKGDIAEGYSVSREKKESFPLTVTSAQKNPTAFYLCASSRAGGNEQYFGPGTRLTVT.

The table lists this clonotype with many counts. The chain links TRBV10-3 to TRBJ2-2; D is perhaps TRBD1 (6 bases). V lost 6 bases, J lost 0 bases, and 14 bases lay in between. There are 16 residues in the CDR3. The germline V gene encodes CDR1 ENHRY and CDR2 SYGVKD. The CDR3 bases are TGTGCCATCAGAACAGGGTTTGGGTCGAACACCGGGGAGCTGTTTTTT. Protein sequence: CAIRTGFGSNTGELFF.

The rearrangement joins TRBV11-2 to TRBJ1-1; the D is unclear. Trimming pared 1 base from V and 4 bases from J, leaving 10 bases between. The CDR3 consists of 14 residues. The germline CDR1 and CDR2 sequences are SGHAT and FQNNGV. CDR3 protein: CASSLGPEGTEAFF. CDR3 in DNA: TGTGCCAGCAGCTTAGGGCCGGAGGGCACTGAAGCTTTCTTT.

This clonotype was counted ten times or more. The gene calls are TRBV12-3 or TRBV12-4 and TRBJ2-7; 8 bases line up with TRBD2. CDR3 length: 12 amino acids. J lost 6 bases, V lost 8 bases, and 6 bases had no gene match. The DNA of the CDR3 is TGTGCCAGCCACCGGGGGGGATCCGAGCAGTACTTC. Protein: CASHRGGSEQYF.

This clonotype was counted many times. The J gene is TRBJ1-1, the V gene TRBV6-1; D is possibly TRBD1 (6 bases). V was clipped by 8 bases and J by 0 bases, with 16 bases between them. This CDR3 comprises 15 residues. Germline V gives CDR1 MNHNS, CDR2 SASEGT. Written as DNA, the CDR3 is TGTGCCAGCCCCCTCCCGGGGGGCCTGAACACTGAAGCTTTCTTT. This sequence encodes CASPLPGGLNTEAFF.

This clonotype was observed at least ten times. This chain links TRBV28 with TRBJ2-7; TRBD2 might be the D (6 bases). The CDR3 spans 14 residues. Germline-derived CDR1 and CDR2 are MDHEN and SYDVKM. Trimming shortened V by 2 bases and J by 6 bases, and 14 bases separated the two germline ends. In DNA, the CDR3 is TGTGCCAGCAGTTTACAAACATCGCGGGGCGAGCAGTACTTC. Translating gives CASSLQTSRGEQYF. The full variable domain, with the rest looked up from reference TRBV28 and TRBJ2-7, is DVKVTQSSRYLVKRTGEKVFLECVQDMDHENMFWYRQDPGLGLRLIYFSYDVKMKEKGDIPEGYSVSREKKERFSLILESASTNQTSMYLCASSLQTSRGEQYFGPGTRLTVT.

This clonotype appeared many times. This chain joins TRBV7-2 and TRBJ2-7; 9 nucleotides line up with TRBD2. J was trimmed by 2 bases and V by 7 bases; bases with no gene match: 6. CDR1 and CDR2 from the germline V gene are SGHTA and FQGNSA. CDR3 length: 14 amino acids. CDR3 region: CASTPGLAAYEQYF. The CDR3 bases are TGTGCCAGCACCCCGGGACTAGCCGCCTACGAGCAGTACTTC.

J is TRBJ2-5 and V is TRBV12-3 or TRBV12-4; TRBD2 is a possible D gene (5 bases). The CDR3 length is 14 residues. The V end lost 5 bases, the J end lost 5 bases, and 15 bases lay between the germline ends. The CDR3 nucleotides are TGTGCCAGCAGTCCCTGGGTCGGCGGGGAGACCCAGTACTTC. Amino acid sequence: CASSPWVGGETQYF.

This clonotype has at least ten counts. This chain connects TRBV20-1 to TRBJ1-1; weak D call: TRBD1 (5 bases). V shed 4 bases and J shed 11 bases, with 26 bases lying between them. Germline CDR1 DFQATT, CDR2 SNEGSKA (reference sequence). CDR3 length: 15 residues. The CDR3 DNA follows: TGCAGTGCTATAGAGACTGAGGGGTTTGGTATGATGGCTTTCTTT. The encoded protein is CSAIETEGFGMMAFF.

This clonotype was observed many times. This chain links TRBV19 with TRBJ1-1, with D unresolved. This CDR3 is 14 amino acids long. The germline V gene has CDR1 LNHDA and CDR2 SQIVND (reference sequence). Trimming took off 3 bases at V and 0 bases at J, with 8 bases between the two ends. CDR3 nucleotide sequence: TGTGCCAGTAGTATGGGCGGGGTGAACACTGAAGCTTTCTTT. Residues: CASSMGGVNTEAFF.

This clonotype was recorded many times. The chain couples TRBV27 to TRBJ2-7, with 10 bases fitting TRBD1. CDR3 size: 15 residues. V lost 5 bases and J lost 1; bases outside the gene matches: 5. Germline V gives CDR1 MNHEY, CDR2 SMNVEV (reference sequence). CDR3 residues: CASSTGTGVSYEQYF. CDR3 nucleotides: TGTGCCAGCAGTACCGGGACAGGGGTATCCTACGAGCAGTACTTC.

This clonotype came up many times. The J gene is TRBJ1-6, the V gene TRBV6-2 or TRBV6-3, with a tentative D call TRBD1 (5 bases). Germline V gives CDR1 MNHEY, CDR2 SVGEGT. The CDR3 has 13 residues. Between the trimmed V and J ends, which lost 6 bases and 5 bases, there was a span of 8 bases. CDR3 protein: CASRMTDNSPLHF. DNA of the CDR3: TGTGCCAGCAGAATGACAGATAATTCACCCCTCCACTTT.

This clonotype came up many times. The V and J genes are TRBV7-2 and TRBJ1-2, with D unclear. Germline CDR1 reads SGHTA; CDR2 reads FQGNSA. The CDR3 is made up of 12 amino acids. V was cut by 5 bases and J by 6 bases, with 10 bases left in between. The CDR3 loop is CASSGERNGYTF. The CDR3 DNA follows: TGTGCCAGCAGCGGGGAACGAAATGGCTACACCTTC.

This clonotype was picked up a small number of times. At one of its ends the junction is not consistent with the germline gene, which may arise from a read error. The chain couples TRBV12-3 or TRBV12-4 to TRBJ2-5, with D perhaps TRBD1 or TRBD2 (5 bases each). The CDR3 sequence is 11 residues long. This CDR3 reads CASSSGTAVNF. The CDR3 DNA sequence: TGTGCCAGCAGCTCCGGGACCGCGGTTAACTTC.

This clonotype was counted many times. CDR3 DNA sequence: TGTGCCAGCAAGTACGCAGGGGGCGCTGGGGCCAACGTCCTGACTTTC. Its translation is CASKYAGGAGANVLTF. The chain joins TRBV27 to TRBJ2-6, with 8 bases that match TRBD1. J was trimmed by 2 bases and V by 7 bases; bases with no gene match: 7. The CDR3 consists of 16 residues. Germline V CDR1 and CDR2: MNHEY, SMNVEV (reference sequence).

This clonotype came up a few times. The CDR3 DNA reads as TGTGCCAGCAGCTCGACAGGGGGCGCAGGGGGCTACACCTTC. Its translation is CASSSTGGAGGYTF. The V and J genes are TRBV5-6 and TRBJ1-2; 10 nucleotides line up with TRBD1. In germline, CDR1 is SGHDT, CDR2 YYEEEE. J was trimmed by 8 bases and V by 3 bases; bases with no gene match: 7. This CDR3 has 14 residues. The full variable domain, rest sourced from reference TRBV5-6 and TRBJ1-2, is DAGVTQSPTHLIKTRGQQVTLRCSPKSGHDTVSWYQQALGQGPQFIFQYYEEEERQRGNFPDRFSGHQFPNYSSELNVNALLLGDSALYLCASSSTGGAGGYTFGSGTRLTVV.

The chain combines TRBV28 with TRBJ2-7; 15 nucleotides line up with TRBD2. After removal of 6 bases from V and 5 bases from J, the junction contained 11 bases not matched to a gene. The V gene's germline CDR1 is MDHEN and CDR2 SYDVKM. The CDR3 has 17 residues. The CDR3 spells CASRPSPGLAGGHEQYF. CDR3 coding DNA: TGTGCCAGCAGACCGAGCCCGGGACTAGCGGGAGGCCACGAGCAGTACTTC. Full variable domain (rest looked up from reference TRBV28 and TRBJ2-7): DVKVTQSSRYLVKRTGEKVFLECVQDMDHENMFWYRQDPGLGLRLIYFSYDVKMKEKGDIPEGYSVSREKKERFSLILESASTNQTSMYLCASRPSPGLAGGHEQYFGPGTRLTVT.

As DNA, the CDR3 is TGTGCCAGCAGTGAAGAGGATAGCGGTCCCTACGAGCAGTACTTC. This translates into CASSEEDSGPYEQYF. V gene TRBV6-1 combines with J gene TRBJ2-7; TRBD2 is a possible D gene (6 bases). Germline V lookup: CDR1 MNHNS, CDR2 SASEGT. The CDR3 has 15 amino acids. With 1 base removed from V and 2 bases from J, the gap between germline ends came to 12 bases.

The V call is TRBV7-2, the J call TRBJ1-1, with D unclear. Germline CDR1 and CDR2: SGHTA and FQGNSA. This CDR3 has 15 amino acids. The V end was cut by 1 base, the J end by 0 bases, with 9 bases between. DNA for the CDR3: TGTGCCAGCAGCTTAGTGTCGGCTTTGAACACTGAAGCTTTCTTT. Translating it yields CASSLVSALNTEAFF.

In this sample, this clonotype turned up many times. The chain joins TRBV12-3 or TRBV12-4 to TRBJ1-2; D is ambiguous. There are 14 residues in the CDR3. V shed 6 bases and J shed 4 bases, with 15 bases lying between them. The CDR3 DNA reads TGTGCCAGCAGACCGGGATCGGAGAGCTATGGCTACACCTTC. It encodes CASRPGSESYGYTF.

The sample holds many counts of this clonotype. The rearrangement links TRBV9 to TRBJ2-7; TRBD1 or TRBD2 may be the D gene (5 bases each). The V end lost 1 base, the J end lost 4 bases, and 12 bases lay between the germline ends. This CDR3 has 14 residues. CDR1 and CDR2 from the germline V gene are SGDLS and YYNGEE. Here the CDR3 reads CASSVSGTWYEQYF. Written as DNA, the CDR3 is TGTGCCAGCAGCGTAAGTGGGACCTGGTACGAGCAGTACTTC.

This clonotype was seen ten or more times. The rearrangement joins TRBV7-9 to TRBJ1-5; D gene uncertain. Germline lookup yields CDR1 SEHNR and CDR2 FQNEAQ (reference sequence). Trimming stripped 2 bases from V and 6 bases from J, with 8 bases between. The CDR3 is made up of 13 amino acids. Written as DNA, the CDR3 is TGTGCCAGCAGCTTACAGATTCGTCAGCCCCAGCATTTT. Its protein product is CASSLQIRQPQHF.

This clonotype was recorded many times. At one boundary the junction diverges from the germline segment, which might be a read error. The chain employs TRBV20-1 and TRBJ1-1; D may be TRBD1 (5 bases). CDR1 and CDR2 from the germline V gene are DFQATT and SNEGSKA (reference sequence). This CDR3 contains 15 residues. The CDR3 loop reads CSARDSLWWNTEAFF. DNA for the CDR3: TGCAGCGCTAGGGACTCACTATGGTGGAACACTGAAGCTTTCTTT.